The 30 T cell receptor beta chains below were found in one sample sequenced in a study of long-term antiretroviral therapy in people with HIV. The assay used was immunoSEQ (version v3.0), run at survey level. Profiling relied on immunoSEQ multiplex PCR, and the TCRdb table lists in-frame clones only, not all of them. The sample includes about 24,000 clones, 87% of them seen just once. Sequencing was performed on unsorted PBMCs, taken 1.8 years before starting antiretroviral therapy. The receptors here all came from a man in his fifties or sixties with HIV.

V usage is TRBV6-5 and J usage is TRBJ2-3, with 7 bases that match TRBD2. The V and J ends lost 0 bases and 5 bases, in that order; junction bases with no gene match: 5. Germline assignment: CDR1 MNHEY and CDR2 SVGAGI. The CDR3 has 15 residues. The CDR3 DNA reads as TGTGCCAGCAGTTACTCCGGCGGGAGAGTAGATACGCAGTATTTT. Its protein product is CASSYSGGRVDTQYF.

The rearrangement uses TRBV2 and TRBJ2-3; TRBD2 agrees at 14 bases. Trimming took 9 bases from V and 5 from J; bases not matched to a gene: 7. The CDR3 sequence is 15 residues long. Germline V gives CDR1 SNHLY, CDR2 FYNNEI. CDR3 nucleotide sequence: TGTGCCAGGGGGGGACTAGCGGGAGTTCTAGATACGCAGTATTTT. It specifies CARGGLAGVLDTQYF. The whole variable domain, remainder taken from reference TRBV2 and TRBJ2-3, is EPEVTQTPSHQVTQMGQEVILRCVPISNHLYFYWYRQILGQKVEFLVSFYNNEISEKSEIFDDQFSVERPDGSNFTLKIRSTKLEDSAMYFCARGGLAGVLDTQYFGPGTRLTVL.

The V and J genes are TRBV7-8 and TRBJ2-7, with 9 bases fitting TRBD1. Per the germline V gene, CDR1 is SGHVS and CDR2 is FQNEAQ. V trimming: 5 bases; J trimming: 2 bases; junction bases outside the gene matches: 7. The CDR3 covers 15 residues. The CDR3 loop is CASSRTGGGAYEQYF. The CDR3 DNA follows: TGTGCCAGCAGCAGAACAGGGGGCGGGGCCTACGAGCAGTACTTC.

DNA of the CDR3: TGTGCCAGTAGTATCGTTGACAACGGCTACACCTTC. Translation: CASSIVDNGYTF. J is TRBJ1-2 and V is TRBV19; the D is unclear. V was clipped by 3 bases and J by 8 bases, with 10 bases between them. This CDR3 is 12 amino acids long. Germline V lookup: CDR1 LNHDA, CDR2 SQIVND (reference sequence).

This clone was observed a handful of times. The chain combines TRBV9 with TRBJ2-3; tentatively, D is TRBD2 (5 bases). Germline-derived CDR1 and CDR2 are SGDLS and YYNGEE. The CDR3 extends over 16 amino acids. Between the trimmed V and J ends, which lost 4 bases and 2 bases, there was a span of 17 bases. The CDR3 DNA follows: TGTGCCAGCAGCCACATGGACGGAGGCCTCACAGATACGCAGTATTTT. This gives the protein CASSHMDGGLTDTQYF.

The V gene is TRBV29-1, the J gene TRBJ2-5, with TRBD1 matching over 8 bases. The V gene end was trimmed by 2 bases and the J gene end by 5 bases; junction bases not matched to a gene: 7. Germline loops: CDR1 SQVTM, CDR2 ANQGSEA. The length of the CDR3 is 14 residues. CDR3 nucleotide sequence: TGCAGCGTTGAACAGGGGGCACCGCCGGAGACCCAGTACTTC. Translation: CSVEQGAPPETQYF. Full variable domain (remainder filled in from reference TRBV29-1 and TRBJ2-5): SAVISQKPSRDICQRGTSLTIQCQVDSQVTMMFWYRQQPGQSLTLIATANQGSEATYESGFVIDKFPISRPNLTFSTLTVSNMSPEDSSIYLCSVEQGAPPETQYFGPGTRLLVL.

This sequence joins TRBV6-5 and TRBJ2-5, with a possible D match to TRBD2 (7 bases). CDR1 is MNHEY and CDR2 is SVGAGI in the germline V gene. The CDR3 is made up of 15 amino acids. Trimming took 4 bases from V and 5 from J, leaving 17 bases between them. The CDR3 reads CASSSAGAFGETQYF. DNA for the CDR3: TGTGCCAGCAGTTCGGCGGGGGCCTTCGGGGAGACCCAGTACTTC.

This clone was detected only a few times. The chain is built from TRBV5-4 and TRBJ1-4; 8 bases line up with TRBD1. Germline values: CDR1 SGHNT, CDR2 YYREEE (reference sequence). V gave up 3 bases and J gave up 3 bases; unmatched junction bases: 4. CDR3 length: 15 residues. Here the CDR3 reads CASSSETGANEKLFF. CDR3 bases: TGTGCCAGCAGCTCCGAGACAGGGGCTAATGAAAAACTGTTTTTT.

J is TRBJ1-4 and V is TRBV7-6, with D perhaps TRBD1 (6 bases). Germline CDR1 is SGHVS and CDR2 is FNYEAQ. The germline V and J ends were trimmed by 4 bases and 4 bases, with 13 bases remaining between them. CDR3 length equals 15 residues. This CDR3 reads CASSWEGGFNEKLFF. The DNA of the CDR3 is TGTGCCAGCAGCTGGGAGGGGGGGTTTAATGAAAAACTGTTTTTT.

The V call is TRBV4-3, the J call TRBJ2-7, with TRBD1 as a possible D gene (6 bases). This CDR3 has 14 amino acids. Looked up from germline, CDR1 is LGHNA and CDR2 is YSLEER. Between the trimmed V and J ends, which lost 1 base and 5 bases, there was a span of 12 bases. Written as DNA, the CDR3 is TGCGCCAGCAGCCAAGGGGGGACAATGCACGAGCAGTACTTC. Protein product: CASSQGGTMHEQYF.

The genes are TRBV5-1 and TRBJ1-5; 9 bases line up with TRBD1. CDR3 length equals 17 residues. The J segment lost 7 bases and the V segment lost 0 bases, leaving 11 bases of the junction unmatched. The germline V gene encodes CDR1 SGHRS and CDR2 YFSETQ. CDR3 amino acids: CASSLGPGTGTGQPQHF. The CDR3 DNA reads TGCGCCAGCAGCTTGGGACCCGGGACAGGGACAGGCCAGCCCCAGCATTTT.

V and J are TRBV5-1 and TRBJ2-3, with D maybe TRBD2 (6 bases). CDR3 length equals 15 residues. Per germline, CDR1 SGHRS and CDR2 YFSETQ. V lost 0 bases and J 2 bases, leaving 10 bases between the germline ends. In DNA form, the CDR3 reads TGCGCCAGCAGCTTGGCCGGGAGCCCCACAGATACGCAGTATTTT. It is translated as CASSLAGSPTDTQYF.

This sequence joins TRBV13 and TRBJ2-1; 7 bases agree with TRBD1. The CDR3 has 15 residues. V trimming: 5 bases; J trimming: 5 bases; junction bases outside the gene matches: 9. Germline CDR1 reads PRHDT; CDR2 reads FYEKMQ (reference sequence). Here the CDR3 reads CASSREDRINNEQFF. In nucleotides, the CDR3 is TGTGCCAGCAGCCGCGAGGACAGGATTAACAATGAGCAGTTCTTC.

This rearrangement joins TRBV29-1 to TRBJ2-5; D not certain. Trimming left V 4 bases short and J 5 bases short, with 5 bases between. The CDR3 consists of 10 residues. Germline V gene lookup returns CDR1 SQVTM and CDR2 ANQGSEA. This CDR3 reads CSVVPETQYF. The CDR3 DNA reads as TGCAGCGTTGTTCCGGAGACCCAGTACTTC.

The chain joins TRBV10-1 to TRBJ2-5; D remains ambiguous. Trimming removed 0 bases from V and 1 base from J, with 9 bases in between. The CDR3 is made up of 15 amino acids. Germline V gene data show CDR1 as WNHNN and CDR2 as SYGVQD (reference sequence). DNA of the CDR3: TGCGCCAGCAGTGAGTCCGGCAGTTCCCAAGAGACCCAGTACTTC. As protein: CASSESGSSQETQYF.

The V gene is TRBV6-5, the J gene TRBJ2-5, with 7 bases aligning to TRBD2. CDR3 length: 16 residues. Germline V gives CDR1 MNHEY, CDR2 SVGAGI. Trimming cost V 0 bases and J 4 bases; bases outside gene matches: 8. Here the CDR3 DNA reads TGTGCCAGCAGTTACTCCGGGGGGAGGTTGGGAGAGACCCAGTACTTC. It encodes CASSYSGGRLGETQYF.

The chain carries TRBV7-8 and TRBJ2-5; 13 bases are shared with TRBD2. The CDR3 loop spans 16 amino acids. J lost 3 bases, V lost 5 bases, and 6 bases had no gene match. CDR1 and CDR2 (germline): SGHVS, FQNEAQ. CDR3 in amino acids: CASSPRTSGGEETQYF. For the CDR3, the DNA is TGTGCCAGCAGCCCGAGGACTAGCGGGGGTGAAGAGACCCAGTACTTC.

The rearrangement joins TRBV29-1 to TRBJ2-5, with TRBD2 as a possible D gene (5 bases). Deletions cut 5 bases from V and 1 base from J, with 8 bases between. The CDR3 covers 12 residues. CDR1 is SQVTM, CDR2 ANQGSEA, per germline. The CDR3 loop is CSVRGSQETQYF. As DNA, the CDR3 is TGCAGCGTTCGGGGAAGCCAAGAGACCCAGTACTTC.

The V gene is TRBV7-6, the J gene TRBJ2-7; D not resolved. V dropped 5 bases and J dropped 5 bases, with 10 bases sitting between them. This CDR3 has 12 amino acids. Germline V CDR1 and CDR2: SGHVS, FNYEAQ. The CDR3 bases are TGTGCCAGCAGCCATACCCGAGACGAGCAGTACTTC. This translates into CASSHTRDEQYF.

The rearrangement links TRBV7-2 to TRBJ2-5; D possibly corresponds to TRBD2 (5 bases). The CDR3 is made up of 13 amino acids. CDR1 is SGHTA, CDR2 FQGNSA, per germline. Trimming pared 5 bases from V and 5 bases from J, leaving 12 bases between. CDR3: CASSRGLVETQYF. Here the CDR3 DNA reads TGTGCCAGCAGCCGAGGGCTAGTTGAGACCCAGTACTTC.

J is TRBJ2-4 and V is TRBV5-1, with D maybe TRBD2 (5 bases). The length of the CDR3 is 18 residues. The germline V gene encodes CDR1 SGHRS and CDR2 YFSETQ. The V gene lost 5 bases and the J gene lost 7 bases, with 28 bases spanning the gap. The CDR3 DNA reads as TGCGCCAGCAGACTTACTGGACGGACTTTCCCCACCGTGAACATTCAGTACTTC. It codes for CASRLTGRTFPTVNIQYF. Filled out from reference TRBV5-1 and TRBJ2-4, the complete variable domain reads KAGVTQTPRYLIKTRGQQVTLSCSPISGHRSVSWYQQTPGQGLQFLFEYFSETQRNKGNFPGRFSGRQFSNSRSEMNVSTLELGDSALYLCASRLTGRTFPTVNIQYFGAGTRLSVL.

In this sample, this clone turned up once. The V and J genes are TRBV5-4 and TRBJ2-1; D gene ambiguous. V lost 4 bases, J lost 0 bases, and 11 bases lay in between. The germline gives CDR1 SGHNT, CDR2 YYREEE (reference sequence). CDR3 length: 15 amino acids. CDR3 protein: CASSLQTSSYNEQFF. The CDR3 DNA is TGTGCCAGCAGCCTACAGACGAGCTCCTACAATGAGCAGTTCTTC.

The CDR3: CASSFDSYWGYTF. The DNA for the CDR3 is TGTGCCAGCAGCTTCGACAGTTACTGGGGCTACACCTTC. The chain uses TRBV5-6 and TRBJ1-2, with a weak D call TRBD1 (5 bases). Germline V gene data show CDR1 as SGHDT and CDR2 as YYEEEE. This CDR3 spans 13 amino acids. V was trimmed by 2 bases and J by 8 bases, leaving 13 bases between them.

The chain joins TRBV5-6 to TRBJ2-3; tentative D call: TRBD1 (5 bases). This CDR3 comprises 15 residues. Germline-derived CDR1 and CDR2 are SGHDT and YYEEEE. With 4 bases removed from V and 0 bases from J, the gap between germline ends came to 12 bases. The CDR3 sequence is CASSPMTDSTDTQYF. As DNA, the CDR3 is TGTGCCAGCAGCCCCATGACAGACAGCACAGATACGCAGTATTTT.

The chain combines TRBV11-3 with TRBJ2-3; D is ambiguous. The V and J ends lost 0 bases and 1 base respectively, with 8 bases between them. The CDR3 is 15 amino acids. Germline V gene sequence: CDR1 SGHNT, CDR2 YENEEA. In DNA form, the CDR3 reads TGTGCCAGCAGCTTAGAAGGGCGCGGCACAGATACGCAGTATTTT. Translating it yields CASSLEGRGTDTQYF.

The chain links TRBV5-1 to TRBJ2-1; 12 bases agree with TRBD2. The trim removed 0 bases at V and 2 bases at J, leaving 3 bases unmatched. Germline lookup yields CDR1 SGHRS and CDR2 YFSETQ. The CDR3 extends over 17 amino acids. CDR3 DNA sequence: TGCGCCAGCAGCTTGGCTAGCGGGAGGGCCCCCTACAATGAGCAGTTCTTC. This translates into CASSLASGRAPYNEQFF. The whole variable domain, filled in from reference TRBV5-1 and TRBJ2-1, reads KAGVTQTPRYLIKTRGQQVTLSCSPISGHRSVSWYQQTPGQGLQFLFEYFSETQRNKGNFPGRFSGRQFSNSRSEMNVSTLELGDSALYLCASSLASGRAPYNEQFFGPGTRLTVL.

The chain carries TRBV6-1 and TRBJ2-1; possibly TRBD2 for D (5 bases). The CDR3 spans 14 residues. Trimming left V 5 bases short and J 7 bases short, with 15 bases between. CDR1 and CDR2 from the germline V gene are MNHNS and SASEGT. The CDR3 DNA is TGTGCCAGCAGTCGAGTCCATACTAGTAATGAGCAGTTCTTC. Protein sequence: CASSRVHTSNEQFF.

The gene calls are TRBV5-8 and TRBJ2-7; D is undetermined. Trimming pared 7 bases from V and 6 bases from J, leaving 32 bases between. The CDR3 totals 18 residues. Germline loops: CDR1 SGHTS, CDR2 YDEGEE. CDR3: CASPASVYSKPPDSEQYF. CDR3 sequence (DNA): TGTGCCAGCCCAGCTTCAGTCTACAGCAAACCCCCGGATTCCGAGCAGTACTTC.

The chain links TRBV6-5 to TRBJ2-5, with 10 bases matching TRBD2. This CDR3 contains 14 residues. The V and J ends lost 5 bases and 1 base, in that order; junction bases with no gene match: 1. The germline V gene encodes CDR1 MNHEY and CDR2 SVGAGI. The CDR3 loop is CASSRLAGQETQYF. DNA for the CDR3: TGTGCCAGCAGTAGACTAGCGGGCCAAGAGACCCAGTACTTC.

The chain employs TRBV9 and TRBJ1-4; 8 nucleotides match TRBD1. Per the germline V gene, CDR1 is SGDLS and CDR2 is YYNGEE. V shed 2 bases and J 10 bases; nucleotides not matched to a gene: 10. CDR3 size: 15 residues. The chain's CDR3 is CASSVEDRVDSKLFF. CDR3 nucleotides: TGTGCCAGCAGCGTGGAGGACAGGGTTGACTCAAAACTGTTTTTT.